The present T cell receptor (beta chain) was sequenced within a study of identical twins. Broader study findings: Memory repertoires lacked the insertion deficit that abundant cord blood beta clonotypes showed.

In the case of this clonotype: The antigen remains unidentified.

TCRdb recomputed calls from the 5' RACE reads with MiXCR, one row per CDR3 protein. The sample yields some 250,000 distinct CDR3 sequences, approximately 7.1% seen once. The same data also went into a second study, on T cells expressing NK-cell markers.

The sequence came from a woman aged 18-29 years in good health. Sequencing used CD8+ T cells sorted from blood.

This CDR3 reads CSVDGGDSNQPQHF. CDR3 in DNA: TGCAGCGTTGATGGGGGGGATAGCAATCAGCCCCAGCATTTT. J is TRBJ1-5 and V is TRBV29-1; TRBD1 is a possible D gene (5 bases). Germline CDR1 SQVTM, CDR2 ANQGSEA. CDR3 length: 14 amino acids. Between the trimmed V and J ends, which lost 3 bases and 0 bases, there was a span of 9 bases.